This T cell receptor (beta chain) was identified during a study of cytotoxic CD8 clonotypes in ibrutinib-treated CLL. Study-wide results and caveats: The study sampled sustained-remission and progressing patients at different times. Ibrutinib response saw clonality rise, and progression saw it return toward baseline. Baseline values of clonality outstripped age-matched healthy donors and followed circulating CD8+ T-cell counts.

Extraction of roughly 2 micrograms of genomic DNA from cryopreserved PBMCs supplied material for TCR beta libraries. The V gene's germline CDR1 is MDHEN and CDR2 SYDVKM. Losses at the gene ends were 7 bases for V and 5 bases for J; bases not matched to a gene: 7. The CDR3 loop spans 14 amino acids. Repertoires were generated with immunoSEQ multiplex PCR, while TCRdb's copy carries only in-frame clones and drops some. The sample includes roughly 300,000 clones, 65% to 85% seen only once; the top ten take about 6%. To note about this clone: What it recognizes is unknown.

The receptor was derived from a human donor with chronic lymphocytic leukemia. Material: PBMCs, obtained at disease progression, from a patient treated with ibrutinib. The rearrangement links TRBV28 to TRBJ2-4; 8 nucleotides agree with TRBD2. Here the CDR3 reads CASTSGGVQNIQYF. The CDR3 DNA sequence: TGTGCCAGCACCAGCGGGGGAGTTCAAAACATTCAGTACTTC.